The present TCR beta chain was sequenced within a study of cytotoxic CD8 clonotypes in ibrutinib-treated CLL. The CDR3 is made up of 13 amino acids. V lost 7 bases and J 1 base, leaving 8 bases between the germline ends. Germline V gives CDR1 LNHNV, CDR2 YYDKDF (reference sequence). The planned depth of sequencing spanned 1 in 200,000 to 1 in 1 million T cells. Sequencing used immunoSEQ multiplex PCR; TCRdb keeps in-frame clones, though not all of them. This repertoire shows 150,000 to 250,000 clones, roughly 72% found once; its top ten account for roughly 13%. The source is a human donor with chronic lymphocytic leukemia. Sequences were derived from PBMCs, sampled after 24 months of ibrutinib treatment. The J gene is TRBJ1-5, the V gene TRBV15; D perhaps matches TRBD1 (5 bases). For the CDR3, the DNA is TGTGCCACCACCGACAGAAGCAATCAGCCCCAGCATTTT. This translates into CATTDRSNQPQHF.